The 8 T cell receptor beta chains in this list originate from one sample, sequenced in a study of cytomegalovirus exposure and HLA in healthy donors. Sequencing was performed with immunoSEQ multiplex PCR; in TCRdb, only in-frame clones are kept and a portion is missing. The sample has about 54,000 clones, approximately 89% seen once; the top ten hold around 8%. The sample was PBMCs. The receptors derive from a woman aged 18-35 years in good health and CMV-seropositive.

The genes are TRBV30 and TRBJ2-3, with a tentative D call TRBD2 (6 bases). The CDR3 consists of 14 residues. Trimming left V 2 bases short and J 3 bases short, with 12 bases between. Germline CDR1 and CDR2: GTSNPN and SVGIG (reference sequence). The CDR3 sequence: CAWSWRVRTDTQYF. For the CDR3, the DNA is TGTGCCTGGAGTTGGAGGGTTAGGACAGATACGCAGTATTTT.

The V and J genes are TRBV28 and TRBJ2-6; a possible D gene is TRBD2 (6 bases). V lost 5 bases and J lost 8, with 16 bases in between. In germline, CDR1 is MDHEN, CDR2 SYDVKM. This CDR3 is 15 amino acids long. The CDR3 here is CASSAQPGLPNVLTF. In DNA form, the CDR3 reads TGTGCCAGCAGTGCCCAACCGGGACTCCCCAACGTCCTGACTTTC.

This clone came up once. V gene TRBV11-1 combines with J gene TRBJ2-2; 14 positions agree with TRBD2. Germline V lookup: CDR1 SGHAT, CDR2 FQDESV (reference sequence). Unmatched junction bases numbered 1, after V lost 3 bases and J lost 1 base. This CDR3 comprises 17 residues. CDR3 sequence (DNA): TGTGCCAGCAGCTTGGGACTAGCGGGGGAGAACACCGGGGAGCTGTTTTTT. The encoded protein is CASSLGLAGENTGELFF.

Only a few counts were recorded for this clone. The chain recombines TRBV6-1 with TRBJ1-1; 7 bases are a match to TRBD1. The CDR3 has 13 amino acids. The junction had 5 bases not matched to a gene; V was cut back by 5 bases and J by 5 bases. Germline lookup yields CDR1 MNHNS and CDR2 SASEGT. Written as DNA, the CDR3 is TGTGCCAGCAGTAATTTGGGACAGACTGAAGCTTTCTTT. This gives the protein CASSNLGQTEAFF.

Only one count was recorded for this clone. V is TRBV4-2 and J is TRBJ2-1, with 7 nucleotides matching TRBD2. The V segment lost 4 bases and the J segment 5 bases; nucleotides outside the gene matches: 2. CDR3 length: 13 residues. Germline V lookup: CDR1 LGHNA, CDR2 YNFKEQ. The CDR3 protein is CASSRGTNNEQFF. CDR3 sequence (DNA): TGTGCCAGCAGCCGGGGGACTAACAATGAGCAGTTCTTC.

The chain combines TRBV2 with TRBJ2-4; D gene unclear. Between the trimmed V and J ends, which lost 5 bases and 0 bases, there was a span of 14 bases. Germline V gene sequence: CDR1 SNHLY, CDR2 FYNNEI. The CDR3 runs to 16 residues. CDR3 bases: TGTGCCAGCAGTAGAAGCCAAACTCTAGCCAAAAACATTCAGTACTTC. It yields the protein CASSRSQTLAKNIQYF.

The genes are TRBV19 and TRBJ1-1, with a tentative D call TRBD1 (6 bases). Germline V lookup: CDR1 LNHDA, CDR2 SQIVND (reference sequence). This CDR3 contains 15 residues. Trimming took 5 bases from V and 1 from J, leaving 14 bases between them. The CDR3 DNA reads TGTGCCAGTAGTGTCCCGGACAGTTCGAACACTGAAGCTTTCTTT. As protein: CASSVPDSSNTEAFF.

The rearrangement uses TRBV30 and TRBJ2-2, with TRBD2 matching 10 bases. The V gene's germline CDR1 is GTSNPN and CDR2 SVGIG (reference sequence). The CDR3 loop spans 14 amino acids. V lost 3 bases, J lost 3 bases, and 1 base stayed unmatched. The CDR3 loop is CAWRGLADTGELFF. CDR3 DNA: TGTGCCTGGAGAGGACTAGCGGACACCGGGGAGCTGTTTTTT.